These T cell receptor beta chains were read from a single sample in a study of shared clonotypes between healthy human individuals. The method was immunoSEQ multiplex PCR; TCRdb's version includes in-frame clones alone and lacks a portion of them. Here the sample spans 530,000 or so clones, over 75% being singletons. The sample was PBMCs. These receptors were obtained from a woman between 35 and 50 years old in good health. Some clones in this sample may be carry-over from other donors' samples. Each CDR3 is given with its conserved first and last residue. The order of the fields is D gene, V gene, J gene, CDR3 protein, CDR3 DNA. The D gene is left open where the match is weak.

>.|TRBV11-2|TRBJ1-2
CASSFDSTGYTF
TGTGCCAGCAGCTTTGACAGTACGGGCTACACCTTC
>.|TRBV6-1|TRBJ1-3
CASKEDRSSGNTIYF
TGTGCCAGCAAGGAAGACAGGAGCTCTGGAAACACCATATATTTT
>TRBD1|TRBV5-8|TRBJ2-7
CASSPHRGSYEQYF
TGTGCCAGCAGCCCCCACAGGGGTTCCTACGAGCAGTACTTC
>TRBD1|TRBV27|TRBJ2-1
CASSLGQGIGEQFF
TGTGCCAGCAGTTTAGGACAGGGCATTGGTGAGCAGTTCTTC
>TRBD1|TRBV19|TRBJ1-5
CASSLTGGRGQPQHF
TGTGCCAGTAGCCTCACAGGGGGCAGGGGTCAGCCCCAGCATTTT
>.|TRBV5-1|TRBJ2-1
CASSLGVEGGEQFF
TGCGCCAGCAGCTTGGGTGTCGAAGGGGGTGAGCAGTTCTTC
>.|TRBV7-2|TRBJ2-7
CASSLVGALRHEQYF
TGTGCCAGCAGCTTAGTAGGGGCCTTAAGGCACGAGCAGTACTTC
>.|TRBV28|TRBJ2-3
CASSSPQGGTDTQYF
TGTGCCAGCAGTTCCCCACAGGGAGGCACAGATACGCAGTATTTT
>.|TRBV19|TRBJ1-5
CASSIGHFSNQPQHF
TGTGCCAGTAGTATAGGACATTTTAGCAATCAGCCCCAGCATTTT
>TRBD2|TRBV27|TRBJ2-7
CASSLSPSGGTYEQYF
TGTGCCAGCAGTTTATCTCCTAGCGGGGGTACCTACGAGCAGTACTTC
>TRBD1|TRBV6-5|TRBJ2-7
CASSTGQTGEQYF
TGTGCCAGCAGCACGGGACAGACCGGGGAGCAGTACTTC
>TRBD1|TRBV5-4|TRBJ2-5
CASSLPGQGGGETQYF
TGTGCCAGCAGCTTGCCTGGACAGGGTGGTGGGGAGACCCAGTACTTC
>TRBD1|TRBV9|TRBJ2-1
CASSVAGGQDNEQFF
TGTGCCAGCAGCGTAGCCGGAGGACAGGATAATGAGCAGTTCTTC